The 14 T cell receptor beta chains presented below share a single source sample, sequenced in a study of T-cell memory formation after mild COVID-19. TCRdb called the 5' RACE reads again in MiXCR, with one record for every CDR3 protein. Altogether 120,000 to 150,000 distinct CDR3 sequences are present, 19% being singletons, with the ten largest covering approximately 2%. Sequences were obtained from PBMCs or a T cell subset sorted from them (not recorded which). Receptors were obtained from an adult woman who had mild COVID-19 (a few samples of this study predate the infection). Cell type and time point are not known.

This chain uses TRBV18 with TRBJ1-1; no clear D. In germline, CDR1 is KGHSH, CDR2 LQKENI. V gave up 4 bases and J gave up 4 bases, with 10 bases separating them. CDR3 size: 13 residues. The CDR3 DNA reads as TGTGCCAGCTCACGAAGTAGAAGCACTGAAGCTTTCTTT. Protein: CASSRSRSTEAFF.

This clonotype appeared a few times. V is TRBV6-5 and J is TRBJ2-7; D might be TRBD1 (5 bases). Trimming took off 0 bases at V and 0 bases at J, with 15 bases between the two ends. This CDR3 comprises 17 residues. Per germline, CDR1 MNHEY and CDR2 SVGAGI. CDR3 DNA sequence: TGTGCCAGCAGTTACTCGACTTCGACAGTGAGCTCCTACGAGCAGTACTTC. This translates into CASSYSTSTVSSYEQYF.

This clonotype was counted between two and nine times. This chain links TRBV12-3 or TRBV12-4 with TRBJ2-5; 13 bases agree with TRBD2. The CDR3 loop spans 14 amino acids. V trimming: 6 bases; J trimming: 8 bases; junction bases outside the gene matches: 6. The CDR3 DNA follows: TGTGCCAGCAGCCTGACTAGCGGGGGGATTACCCAGTACTTC. Encoded protein: CASSLTSGGITQYF.

Ten or more counts support this clonotype. The rearrangement uses TRBV7-6 and TRBJ2-7, with 11 bases identical to TRBD2. The CDR3 runs to 22 residues. Germline loops: CDR1 SGHVS, CDR2 FNYEAQ. Trimming cost V 5 bases and J 3 bases; bases outside gene matches: 27. For the CDR3, the DNA is TGTGCCAGCAGCCCGTTTGGAGTGTCAGCCCAGTTAATAGCGGGGGGGCGCTACGAGCAGTACTTC. This encodes CASSPFGVSAQLIAGGRYEQYF.

This clonotype was observed a few times. CDR3 DNA sequence: TGTGCCAGCAGCCTATCCGGGACTATCAATGAGCAGTTCTTC. It is translated as CASSLSGTINEQFF. This chain uses TRBV7-9 with TRBJ2-1, with 7 bases matching TRBD2. Looked up from germline, CDR1 is SEHNR and CDR2 is FQNEAQ (reference sequence). V was clipped by 5 bases and J by 6 bases; unmatched bases: 7. This CDR3 is 14 amino acids long. Variable domain in full (rest from reference TRBV7-9 and TRBJ2-1): DTGVSQNPRHKITKRGQNVTFRCDPISEHNRLYWYRQTLGQGPEFLTYFQNEAQLEKSRLLSDRFSAERPKGSFSTLEIQRTEQGDSAMYLCASSLSGTINEQFFGPGTRLTVL.

The rearrangement joins TRBV5-1 to TRBJ2-2; 7 positions agree with TRBD1. The V gene's germline CDR1 is SGHRS and CDR2 YFSETQ. The V gene end was trimmed by 4 bases and the J gene end by 1 base; junction bases not matched to a gene: 4. This CDR3 contains 15 residues. In nucleotides, the CDR3 is TGCGCCAGCAGCATCCGGGACAGGAACACCGGGGAGCTGTTTTTT. It translates to CASSIRDRNTGELFF.

The chain employs TRBV12-3 or TRBV12-4 and TRBJ2-2; no clear D. The CDR3 is 14 residues long. Trimming stripped 7 bases from V and 6 bases from J, with 15 bases between. This CDR3 is CASKPRVGAGELFF. The CDR3 coding sequence is TGTGCCAGCAAACCTCGGGTCGGAGCCGGGGAGCTGTTTTTT.

This clonotype showed up just a few times. The DNA for the CDR3 is TGTGCCACCAGTGATAGTCGCACCCGCACAGATACGCAGTATTTT. Translated: CATSDSRTRTDTQYF. The V and J genes are TRBV24-1 and TRBJ2-3; D gene ambiguous. V lost 3 bases and J 1 base, leaving 10 bases between the germline ends. Germline lookup yields CDR1 KGHDR and CDR2 SFDVKD. This CDR3 has 15 amino acids.

This clonotype was counted a few times. The chain carries TRBV6-2 or TRBV6-3 and TRBJ2-4; D perhaps matches TRBD2 (6 bases). In germline, CDR1 is MNHEY, CDR2 SVGEGT. The CDR3 has 13 amino acids. Between the trimmed V and J ends, which lost 2 bases and 16 bases, there was a span of 18 bases. CDR3 residues: CASSYAGRTPLYF. The CDR3 nucleotides read TGTGCCAGCAGTTACGCGGGACGGACCCCATTATACTTC.

In this sample, this clonotype turned up many times. The rearrangement joins TRBV29-1 to TRBJ2-1; D is perhaps TRBD2 (6 bases). Per germline, CDR1 SQVTM and CDR2 ANQGSEA. The CDR3 has 12 amino acids. Deletions cut 2 bases from V and 10 bases from J, with 12 bases between. Here the CDR3 reads CSVERGTSEQFF. CDR3 bases: TGCAGCGTTGAACGCGGGACGAGCGAGCAGTTCTTC.

This clonotype has at least ten counts. The chain couples TRBV6-5 to TRBJ1-6; perhaps TRBD1 as D (5 bases). This CDR3 region has 14 residues. Germline V gene lookup returns CDR1 MNHEY and CDR2 SVGAGI. V lost 6 bases and J lost 5, with 11 bases in between. The CDR3: CASRQGGNNSPLHF. In DNA form, the CDR3 reads TGTGCCAGCAGGCAGGGCGGAAATAATTCACCCCTCCACTTT.

This chain connects TRBV6-1 to TRBJ2-4; 7 nucleotides line up with TRBD1. The CDR3 extends over 17 amino acids. V lost 1 base to trimming and J lost 8 bases; unmatched junction nucleotides: 14. Germline CDR1 and CDR2: MNHNS and SASEGT. This CDR3 is CASSEDPRQGTSYIQYF. CDR3 nucleotide sequence: TGTGCCAGCAGTGAAGATCCGAGACAGGGTACGAGCTACATTCAGTACTTC.

A few counts support this clonotype. V usage is TRBV24-1 and J usage is TRBJ2-5, with D unclear. V lost 3 bases to trimming and J lost 5 bases, with 6 bases between them. This CDR3 is 12 amino acids long. Germline CDR1 KGHDR, CDR2 SFDVKD. CDR3 bases: TGTGCCACCAGTGATCCCGGGGAGACCCAGTACTTC. This gives the protein CATSDPGETQYF.

The chain uses TRBV28 and TRBJ1-2; D not certain. Germline CDR1 and CDR2: MDHEN and SYDVKM. V lost 4 bases, J lost 4 bases, and 10 bases lay in between. The CDR3 is made up of 13 amino acids. CDR3 protein: CASSWASLYGYTF. The CDR3 DNA sequence: TGTGCCAGCAGTTGGGCATCTCTCTATGGCTACACCTTC.